These T cell receptor beta chains were read from a single sample in a study of blood T cell repertoires in COVID-19. The table came from immunoSEQ multiplex PCR; TCRdb's copy has only in-frame clones and leaves some out. Here the sample spans roughly 160,000 clones, about 83% being singletons. Sequencing was done on a sample of peripheral blood. The source of these receptors is a woman in her 70s with COVID-19, enrolled during active disease. Both conserved end residues are part of each CDR3. The D gene is left open where the match is weak. Not all rows give a size; the values are once, few, many and, for expanded clones, a class.

clone size: once
V gene: TRBV2
J gene: TRBJ1-5
D gene: .
CDR3 DNA: TGTGCCAGCAGTGACAGGCTTAGCAATCAGCCCCAGCATTTT
CDR3 protein: CASSDRLSNQPQHF

clone size: .
V gene: TRBV6-5
J gene: TRBJ1-2
D gene: TRBD1
CDR3 DNA: TGTGCCAGCAGCTATACAGGGGCGGGCGGCTACACCTTC
CDR3 protein: CASSYTGAGGYTF

clone size: .
V gene: TRBV28
J gene: TRBJ2-7
D gene: TRBD1
CDR3 DNA: TGTGCCAGCAGTTCTCGACAGGGTTTTAGTATCCACGAGCAGTACTTC
CDR3 protein: CASSSRQGFSIHEQYF

clone size: .
V gene: TRBV9
J gene: TRBJ1-2
D gene: TRBD1
CDR3 DNA: TGTGCCAGCAGCCCTCTATTCCGGGACAGAGCTAACTATGGCTACACCTTC
CDR3 protein: CASSPLFRDRANYGYTF

clone size: .
V gene: TRBV5-1
J gene: TRBJ2-5
D gene: .
CDR3 DNA: TGCGCCAGCAGCTTTGGCCGATTAAAGACCCAGTACTTC
CDR3 protein: CASSFGRLKTQYF

clone size: .
V gene: TRBV6-5
J gene: TRBJ1-1
D gene: TRBD1
CDR3 DNA: TGTGCCAGCAACCCCGGGACAGGGGGCACCACTGAAGCTTTCTTT
CDR3 protein: CASNPGTGGTTEAFF

clone size: .
V gene: TRBV27
J gene: TRBJ2-3
D gene: TRBD2
CDR3 DNA: TGTGCCAGTGAACTTAGCGGGGGGGTCGGTACGCAGTATTTT
CDR3 protein: CASELSGGVGTQYF

clone size: .
V gene: TRBV7-9
J gene: TRBJ1-1
D gene: .
CDR3 DNA: TGTGCCAGCAGCTTTGTAGGGGACACTGAAGCTTTCTTT
CDR3 protein: CASSFVGDTEAFF

clone size: .
V gene: TRBV7-9
J gene: TRBJ2-3
D gene: TRBD2
CDR3 DNA: TGTGCCAGCAGCCTCAAATGGGGACTAGCGGCAGATACGCAGTATTTT
CDR3 protein: CASSLKWGLAADTQYF

clone size: .
V gene: TRBV2
J gene: TRBJ1-1
D gene: TRBD1
CDR3 DNA: TGTGCCAGCAGCCAGGACAGGGGGAACACTGAAGCTTTCTTT
CDR3 protein: CASSQDRGNTEAFF

clone size: .
V gene: TRBV10-3
J gene: TRBJ2-3
D gene: .
CDR3 DNA: TGTGCCATCAGTGAGTCGAGGGATGATACGCAGTATTTT
CDR3 protein: CAISESRDDTQYF

clone size: .
V gene: TRBV2
J gene: TRBJ2-5
D gene: .
CDR3 DNA: TGTGCCAGCAGTGTCGAGGGCAGCCCTCAAGAGACCCAGTACTTC
CDR3 protein: CASSVEGSPQETQYF

clone size: .
V gene: TRBV5-1
J gene: TRBJ1-3
D gene: .
CDR3 DNA: TGCGCCAGCAGCTCAGCGGGGATAGGGGCTGGAAACACCATATATTTT
CDR3 protein: CASSSAGIGAGNTIYF

clone size: .
V gene: TRBV2
J gene: TRBJ2-2
D gene: TRBD1
CDR3 DNA: TGTGCCAGCGCCGGAGACAGGGTAAACACCGGGGAGCTGTTTTTT
CDR3 protein: CASAGDRVNTGELFF

clone size: once
V gene: TRBV10-3
J gene: TRBJ2-7
D gene: .
CDR3 DNA: TGTGCCATACAGGGATCCTACGAGCAGTACTTC
CDR3 protein: CAIQGSYEQYF

clone size: .
V gene: TRBV5-4
J gene: TRBJ2-2
D gene: TRBD1
CDR3 DNA: TGTGCCAGCAGCTTGGACAGGGGGCTTGACGGGGAGCTGTTTTTT
CDR3 protein: CASSLDRGLDGELFF

clone size: .
V gene: TRBV13
J gene: TRBJ1-6
D gene: .
CDR3 DNA: TGTGCCAGCAGACCGGACAGAAGCTCCTATAATTCACCCCTCCACTTT
CDR3 protein: CASRPDRSSYNSPLHF

clone size: .
V gene: TRBV10-1
J gene: TRBJ2-2
D gene: TRBD2
CDR3 DNA: TGCGCCAGCAGTGAGGAGGTGGGGTGTAGCGGGGTGAACACCGGGGAGCTGTTTTTT
CDR3 protein: CASSEEVGCSGVNTGELFF

clone size: .
V gene: TRBV7-8
J gene: TRBJ2-5
D gene: .
CDR3 DNA: TGTGCCAGCAGCTTTGGGGTGGGGAGACAAGAGACCCAGTACTTC
CDR3 protein: CASSFGVGRQETQYF

clone size: .
V gene: TRBV4-1
J gene: TRBJ2-7
D gene: TRBD1
CDR3 DNA: TGCGCCAGCAGCCAAGTGCCGGGACAGAATTCCTACGAGCAGTACTTC
CDR3 protein: CASSQVPGQNSYEQYF

clone size: .
V gene: TRBV5-6
J gene: TRBJ1-6
D gene: .
CDR3 DNA: TGTGCCAGCAGCTTGATGGGAGGCTCCTATAATTCACCCCTCCACTTT
CDR3 protein: CASSLMGGSYNSPLHF

clone size: .
V gene: TRBV18
J gene: TRBJ1-3
D gene: .
CDR3 DNA: TGTGCCAGCTCACCACAGGGGCCTGGAAACACCATATATTTT
CDR3 protein: CASSPQGPGNTIYF

clone size: .
V gene: TRBV27
J gene: TRBJ2-7
D gene: TRBD1
CDR3 DNA: TGTGCCAGCAGTTTATCAACAGGGGGCATTTACGAGCAGTACTTC
CDR3 protein: CASSLSTGGIYEQYF

clone size: .
V gene: TRBV27
J gene: TRBJ1-4
D gene: TRBD1
CDR3 DNA: TGTGCCAGCAGTTTCGCCGCCGGGACAGGGGTGGCAAAACTGTTTTTT
CDR3 protein: CASSFAAGTGVAKLFF

clone size: .
V gene: TRBV27
J gene: TRBJ2-1
D gene: .
CDR3 DNA: TGTGCCAGCAGAAGTCAAAGCGGGCGCTACAATGAGCAGTTCTTC
CDR3 protein: CASRSQSGRYNEQFF

clone size: .
V gene: TRBV6-5
J gene: TRBJ1-5
D gene: .
CDR3 DNA: TGTGCCAGCAGTAAATACGGACTGGGCAATCAGCCCCAGCATTTT
CDR3 protein: CASSKYGLGNQPQHF

clone size: .
V gene: TRBV11-1
J gene: TRBJ1-1
D gene: .
CDR3 DNA: TGTGCCAGCAGTGACAACAGGGTCGCTGAAGCTTTCTTT
CDR3 protein: CASSDNRVAEAFF

clone size: .
V gene: TRBV5-4
J gene: TRBJ2-7
D gene: TRBD2
CDR3 DNA: TGTGCCAGCAGCTTGGGCCTAGCGGGGGCCCTAGGGTACGAGCAGTACTTC
CDR3 protein: CASSLGLAGALGYEQYF

clone size: .
V gene: TRBV19
J gene: TRBJ2-5
D gene: .
CDR3 DNA: TGTGCCACCAGTGGTGGGTTAGGAGGGACCCAGTACTTC
CDR3 protein: CATSGGLGGTQYF

clone size: .
V gene: TRBV7-2
J gene: TRBJ2-7
D gene: .
CDR3 DNA: TGTGCCAGCAGCTTGTCTTTGCTAGTCGGATACTCCTACGAGCAGTACTTC
CDR3 protein: CASSLSLLVGYSYEQYF

clone size: .
V gene: TRBV19
J gene: TRBJ1-6
D gene: .
CDR3 DNA: TGTGCCAGTAGTATTAGGGGAGGCAATTCACCCCTCCACTTT
CDR3 protein: CASSIRGGNSPLHF

clone size: .
V gene: TRBV7-9
J gene: TRBJ1-2
D gene: TRBD1
CDR3 DNA: TGTGCCAGCAGCCCCGAGAGGGGGGACAGGGGCTATGGCTACACCTTC
CDR3 protein: CASSPERGDRGYGYTF

clone size: once
V gene: TRBV5-5
J gene: TRBJ2-3
D gene: .
CDR3 DNA: TGTGCCAGCAGCTCCTCGTCGGGTGCAGATACGCAGTATTTT
CDR3 protein: CASSSSSGADTQYF

clone size: .
V gene: TRBV24-1
J gene: TRBJ2-7
D gene: TRBD1
CDR3 DNA: TGTGCCACCAGTGACCCGACAGGGTCGCCCTACGAGCAGTACTTC
CDR3 protein: CATSDPTGSPYEQYF

clone size: .
V gene: TRBV5-4
J gene: TRBJ2-1
D gene: TRBD2
CDR3 DNA: TGTGCCAGCAGCCGAACGGCGGGGGGTGCCTACAATGAGCAGTTCTTC
CDR3 protein: CASSRTAGGAYNEQFF

clone size: .
V gene: TRBV18
J gene: TRBJ2-3
D gene: TRBD2
CDR3 DNA: TGTGCCAGCTCACCCCCCGGACTAGCGGGGGGCACAGATACGCAGTATTTT
CDR3 protein: CASSPPGLAGGTDTQYF

clone size: once
V gene: TRBV11-2
J gene: TRBJ2-1
D gene: TRBD2
CDR3 DNA: TGTGCCAGCAGCTCCCGGGTTAGCGGGGGGACTGAGCAGTTCTTC
CDR3 protein: CASSSRVSGGTEQFF

clone size: .
V gene: TRBV24-1
J gene: TRBJ2-5
D gene: .
CDR3 DNA: TGTGCCACCAGCGGGACATTATCTGGGGAGACCCAGTACTTC
CDR3 protein: CATSGTLSGETQYF

clone size: .
V gene: TRBV28
J gene: TRBJ1-2
D gene: .
CDR3 DNA: TGTGCCAGCAGACAGAACTATGGCTACACCTTC
CDR3 protein: CASRQNYGYTF

clone size: .
V gene: TRBV5-1
J gene: TRBJ2-2
D gene: TRBD1
CDR3 DNA: TGCGCCAGCATCGCCGGGACAGCGAACACCGGGGAGCTGTTTTTT
CDR3 protein: CASIAGTANTGELFF

clone size: .
V gene: TRBV21-1
J gene: TRBJ1-1
D gene: .
CDR3 DNA: TGTGCCAGCAGCACTGAGAAGGGGCAGGGCGACACTGAAGCTTTCTTT
CDR3 protein: CASSTEKGQGDTEAFF

clone size: .
V gene: TRBV5-1
J gene: TRBJ2-2
D gene: .
CDR3 DNA: TGCGCCAGCAGCCCCAGACCGCAGGCGTCGGCCGGGGAGCTGTTTTTT
CDR3 protein: CASSPRPQASAGELFF

clone size: hyperexpanded
V gene: TRBV5-1
J gene: TRBJ1-1
D gene: TRBD1
CDR3 DNA: TGCGCCAGCAGCTCCGGGACAGGCCCAGCTTTCTTT
CDR3 protein: CASSSGTGPAFF

clone size: .
V gene: TRBV20-1
J gene: TRBJ2-4
D gene: TRBD1
CDR3 DNA: TGCAGTGCTAGTTGGACAGGGGTGAACAAAAACATTCAGTACTTC
CDR3 protein: CSASWTGVNKNIQYF

clone size: .
V gene: TRBV7-9
J gene: TRBJ1-1
D gene: .
CDR3 DNA: TGTGCCAGCAGCTTAGGACCGGGACTTCCGGGCACTGAAGCTTTCTTT
CDR3 protein: CASSLGPGLPGTEAFF

clone size: .
V gene: TRBV2
J gene: TRBJ1-5
D gene: .
CDR3 DNA: TGTGCCAGCAGTGGACAGTCGGATCAGCCCCAGCATTTT
CDR3 protein: CASSGQSDQPQHF

clone size: .
V gene: TRBV5-6
J gene: TRBJ1-1
D gene: .
CDR3 DNA: TGTGCCAGCAGCGTAGACCAGGGAGGAACTGAAGCTTTCTTT
CDR3 protein: CASSVDQGGTEAFF

clone size: .
V gene: TRBV18
J gene: TRBJ1-6
D gene: TRBD1
CDR3 DNA: TGTGCCAGCTCCCCACAGGGGGCCGACAATTCACCCCTCCACTTT
CDR3 protein: CASSPQGADNSPLHF

clone size: .
V gene: TRBV28
J gene: TRBJ2-7
D gene: TRBD2
CDR3 DNA: TGTGCCAGCAGTTTGCGGGACTATATTCGGTACTTC
CDR3 protein: CASSLRDYIRYF

clone size: .
V gene: TRBV3-1/TRBV3-2
J gene: TRBJ1-6
D gene: .
CDR3 DNA: TGTGCCAGCAGCCAAGTCCCAGACTATAATTCACCCCTCCACTTT
CDR3 protein: CASSQVPDYNSPLHF

clone size: .
V gene: TRBV3-1/TRBV3-2
J gene: TRBJ1-1
D gene: TRBD1
CDR3 DNA: TGTGCCAGCAGCGACAGGGGAAGGGCTGAAGCTTTCTTT
CDR3 protein: CASSDRGRAEAFF

clone size: .
V gene: TRBV2
J gene: TRBJ1-3
D gene: .
CDR3 DNA: TGTGCCAGCAGTAGAGGAGTGTCTGGAAACACCATATATTTT
CDR3 protein: CASSRGVSGNTIYF

clone size: .
V gene: TRBV10-3
J gene: TRBJ2-6
D gene: TRBD1
CDR3 DNA: TGTGCCATCAGCACAGGGGCTGAGGCCAACGTCCTGACTTTC
CDR3 protein: CAISTGAEANVLTF

clone size: once
V gene: TRBV7-2
J gene: TRBJ1-5
D gene: .
CDR3 DNA: TGTGCCAGCAGCTTAGCGCTAGAAGGTTCGGGTCAGCCCCAGCATTTT
CDR3 protein: CASSLALEGSGQPQHF

clone size: once
V gene: TRBV21-1
J gene: TRBJ2-7
D gene: .
CDR3 DNA: TGTGCCAGCAGCAAAGTACGGACAGGGAGTGGCGGGGACGAGCAGTACTTC
CDR3 protein: CASSKVRTGSGGDEQYF

clone size: .
V gene: TRBV23-1
J gene: TRBJ1-6
D gene: TRBD1
CDR3 DNA: TGCGCCAGACTCACGGACAGGGGGAAATATAATTCACCCCTCCACTTT
CDR3 protein: CARLTDRGKYNSPLHF

clone size: .
V gene: TRBV30
J gene: TRBJ1-6
D gene: .
CDR3 DNA: TGTGCCCATGGAGGGGCAGGCAGCTCCTATAATTCACCCCTCCACTTT
CDR3 protein: CAHGGAGSSYNSPLHF

clone size: .
V gene: TRBV9
J gene: TRBJ1-6
D gene: TRBD1
CDR3 DNA: TGTGCCAGCAGCGTCGGGACAGGGAGCTCCTATAATTCACCCCTCCACTTT
CDR3 protein: CASSVGTGSSYNSPLHF

clone size: once
V gene: TRBV19
J gene: TRBJ1-2
D gene: .
CDR3 DNA: TGTGCCAGTCATGGGGTTGACAGAAACTATGGCTACACCTTC
CDR3 protein: CASHGVDRNYGYTF

clone size: .
V gene: TRBV5-6
J gene: TRBJ2-7
D gene: .
CDR3 DNA: TGTGCCAGCAGCTTGATGAGGGTAGGGGAGGTCGAGCAGTACTTC
CDR3 protein: CASSLMRVGEVEQYF